The clone carrying this T cell receptor (beta chain) was seen a handful of times. The antigen is unknown. TCRdb independently ran MiXCR on the 5' RACE reads; one entry per CDR3 protein. The table has more than 400,000 distinct CDR3 sequences, roughly 18% seen once. The CDR3 totals 15 residues. Germline V lookup: CDR1 SQVTM, CDR2 ANQGSEA. Trimming cost V 7 bases and J 7 bases; bases outside gene matches: 9. The sample comes from a study of T-cell memory formation after mild COVID-19. Study at large: TCR clusters mostly belonged to single donors.

Findings and caveats of the study: Whether day 37 second-wave clones are SARS-CoV-2-specific was not confirmed. Researchers report contracting CD4+ clones mostly in CM and EM, with CD8+ clones in EMRA.

The TCR was taken from an adult woman who had mild COVID-19 (a few samples of this study predate the infection). Cell type and time point are not known. Sequencing input: PBMCs or a T cell subset sorted from them (not recorded which). The chain uses TRBV29-1 and TRBJ2-1; TRBD2 matches 14 bases. For the CDR3, the DNA is TGCAGCGCTAGATTTGGGACTAGCGGGAGTAATGAGCAGTTCTTC. Protein sequence: CSARFGTSGSNEQFF.